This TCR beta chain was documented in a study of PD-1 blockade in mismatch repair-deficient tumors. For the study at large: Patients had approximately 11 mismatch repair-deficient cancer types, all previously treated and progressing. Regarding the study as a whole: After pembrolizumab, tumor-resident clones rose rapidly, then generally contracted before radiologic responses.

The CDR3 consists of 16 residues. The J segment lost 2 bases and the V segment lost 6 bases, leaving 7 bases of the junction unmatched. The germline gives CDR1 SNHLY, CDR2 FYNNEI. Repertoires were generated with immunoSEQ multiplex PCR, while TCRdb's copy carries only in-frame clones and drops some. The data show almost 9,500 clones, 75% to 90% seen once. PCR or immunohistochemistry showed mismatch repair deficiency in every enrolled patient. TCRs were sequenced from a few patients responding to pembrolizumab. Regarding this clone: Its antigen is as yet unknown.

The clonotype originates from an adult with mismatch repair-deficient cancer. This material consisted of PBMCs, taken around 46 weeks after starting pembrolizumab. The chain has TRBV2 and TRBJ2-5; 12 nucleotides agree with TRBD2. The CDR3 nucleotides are TGTGCCAGCAGCGACGGACTAGCGGGGTTTCAAGAGACCCAGTACTTC. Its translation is CASSDGLAGFQETQYF. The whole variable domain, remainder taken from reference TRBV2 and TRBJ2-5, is EPEVTQTPSHQVTQMGQEVILRCVPISNHLYFYWYRQILGQKVEFLVSFYNNEISEKSEIFDDQFSVERPDGSNFTLKIRSTKLEDSAMYFCASSDGLAGFQETQYFGPGTRLLVL.